This TCR beta chain was profiled in a study of radiotherapy plus CTLA-4 blockade in lung cancer. Generated by immunoSEQ multiplex PCR, the TCRdb table keeps only in-frame clones and is missing some. The sample shows roughly 90,000 clones, 60% to 85% of them seen only once. As to this clone: Its antigen is not known.

Regarding the study as a whole: In blood, tumor-derived TCR clones expanded after radiotherapy plus ipilimumab.

The clonotype comes from a human donor with non-small cell lung cancer who had a partial response to radiotherapy plus ipilimumab. Some clones in this sample may be carry-over from other donors' samples. The source material was peripheral blood, sampled from a patient treated with radiotherapy plus ipilimumab.

The chain's CDR3 is CASRAEKLNNEQFF. The CDR3 bases are TGCGCCAGCAGAGCGGAAAAACTCAACAATGAGCAGTTCTTC. The rearrangement uses TRBV5-1 and TRBJ2-1; possible D gene TRBD2, 5 bases. V was shortened by 5 bases and J by 5 bases, with 14 bases between the two germline ends. CDR3 length: 14 residues. Germline-derived CDR1 and CDR2 are SGHRS and YFSETQ.